This T cell receptor (beta chain) was sequenced for a study of OX40 agonist ivuxolimab in advanced cancers. In the study overall: Hepatocellular carcinoma, melanoma, renal cell or head and neck cancer was diagnosed in the dose-escalation patients.

Study-wide results and caveats: Low normalized clonal expansion also occurred in some nonresponding patients. Blood T cells, both CD4+ and CD8+, expanded clonally by week 6 at 0.1 to 3.0 mg/kg. Clonal expansion was among the lowest in partial responders at 0.1-3.0 mg/kg, especially CD8+.

Notes on this clone: The antigen is undetermined.

The CDR3 loop spans 13 amino acids. After removal of 6 bases from V and 4 bases from J, the junction contained 5 bases not matched to a gene. Germline V CDR1 and CDR2: SGHVS, FQNEAQ. Generated by immunoSEQ multiplex PCR, the TCRdb table keeps only in-frame clones and is missing some. The data hold tens of thousands of clones, with roughly 89% observed a single time. The sequence derives from an adult with an advanced solid tumor such as melanoma, head and neck, liver or kidney cancer. This material consisted of CD4+ or CD8+ T cells sorted from blood, taken in a trial of the OX40 agonist ivuxolimab. This rearrangement joins TRBV7-8 to TRBJ2-5; 7 bases map to TRBD2. The CDR3 region is CASRGGFGETQYF. The CDR3 bases are TGTGCCAGCAGGGGGGGGTTTGGAGAGACCCAGTACTTC.